This TCR beta chain was documented in a study of T cells in Graves' hyperthyroidism and ophthalmopathy. Whole-study findings and limits: Median prediction lead before ophthalmopathy onset was about 6.5 months with the model. Clonotypes that were expanded in thyroid above 0.001 mostly appeared in blood too.

A word on this clonotype: The antigen is unknown.

The CDR3 covers 12 residues. The germline CDR1 and CDR2 sequences are MNHNS and SASEGT. The V gene lost 6 bases and the J gene lost 4 bases, with 6 bases spanning the gap. Reasons for excluding patients were uncontrolled infection, other autoimmune disease, pregnancy or lactation. Diagnoses were made from clinical symptoms, serum measures (thyroxine and TRAb), thyroid ultrasound and orbital computed tomography. What was amplified from RNA transcripts were TCR beta CDR3 regions. A set of HTBI primers served as the primers for a first-round RT-PCR of the TCR CDR3. One entry per CDR3 protein results from TCRdb running MiXCR on the multiplex PCR reads. The top ten clones hold roughly 6.5% of a sample with about 660,000 distinct CDR3 sequences, 45% of them seen once.

The sequenced sample consisted of peripheral blood or thyroid tissue (not recorded which). The rearrangement links TRBV6-1 to TRBJ1-4; D gene ambiguous. The source is an adult man with Graves' disease, either hyperthyroidism or ophthalmopathy (not recorded which). The CDR3 nucleotides read TGTGCCAGCAGCCAATATAATGAAAAACTGTTTTTT. Protein sequence: CASSQYNEKLFF.